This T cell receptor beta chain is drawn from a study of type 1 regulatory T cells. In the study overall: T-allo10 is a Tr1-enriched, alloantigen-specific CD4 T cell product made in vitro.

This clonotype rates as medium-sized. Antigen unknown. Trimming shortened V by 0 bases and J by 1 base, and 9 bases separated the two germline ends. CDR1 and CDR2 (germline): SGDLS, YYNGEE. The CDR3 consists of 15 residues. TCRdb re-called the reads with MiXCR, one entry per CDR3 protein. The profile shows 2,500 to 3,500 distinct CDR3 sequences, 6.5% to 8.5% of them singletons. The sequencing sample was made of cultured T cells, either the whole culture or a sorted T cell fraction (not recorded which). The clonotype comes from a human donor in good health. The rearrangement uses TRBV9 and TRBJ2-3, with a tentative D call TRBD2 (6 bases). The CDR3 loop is CASSVVSGGTDTQYF. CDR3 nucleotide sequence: TGTGCCAGCAGCGTAGTCTCGGGAGGCACAGATACGCAGTATTTT.